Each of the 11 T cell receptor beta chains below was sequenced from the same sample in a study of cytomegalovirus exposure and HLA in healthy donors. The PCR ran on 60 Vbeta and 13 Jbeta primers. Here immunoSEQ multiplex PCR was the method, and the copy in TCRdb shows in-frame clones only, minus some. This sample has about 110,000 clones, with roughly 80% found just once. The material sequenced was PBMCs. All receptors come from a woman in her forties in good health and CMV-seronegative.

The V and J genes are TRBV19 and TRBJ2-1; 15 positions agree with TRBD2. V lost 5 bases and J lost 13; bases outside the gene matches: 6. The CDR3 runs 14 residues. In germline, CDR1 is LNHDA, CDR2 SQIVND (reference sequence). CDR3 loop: CASSPGTSGGFQFF. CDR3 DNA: TGTGCCAGTAGTCCCGGGACTAGCGGGGGGTTTCAGTTCTTC.

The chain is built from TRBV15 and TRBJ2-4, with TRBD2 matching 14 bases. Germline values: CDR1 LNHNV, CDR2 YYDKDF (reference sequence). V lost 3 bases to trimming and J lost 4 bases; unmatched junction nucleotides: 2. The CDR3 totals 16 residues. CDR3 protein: CATSSRLAGGKNIQYF. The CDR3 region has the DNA TGTGCCACCAGCAGCAGACTAGCGGGAGGGAAAAACATTCAGTACTTC.

Here the CDR3 reads CASSGGSGDTQYF. In nucleotides, the CDR3 is TGTGCCAGCAGTGGGGGGTCGGGAGATACGCAGTATTTT. V and J are TRBV27 and TRBJ2-3, with D perhaps matching TRBD2 (6 bases). The CDR3 is made up of 13 amino acids. CDR1 MNHEY and CDR2 SMNVEV come from the germline V gene (reference sequence). V dropped 5 bases and J dropped 5 bases, with 11 bases sitting between them.

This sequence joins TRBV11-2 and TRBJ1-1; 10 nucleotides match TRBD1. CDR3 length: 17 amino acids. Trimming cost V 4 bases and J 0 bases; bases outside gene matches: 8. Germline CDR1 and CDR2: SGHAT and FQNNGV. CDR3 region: CASSSTLTGGVNTEAFF. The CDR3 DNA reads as TGTGCCAGCAGCTCTACCCTGACAGGGGGCGTGAACACTGAAGCTTTCTTT.

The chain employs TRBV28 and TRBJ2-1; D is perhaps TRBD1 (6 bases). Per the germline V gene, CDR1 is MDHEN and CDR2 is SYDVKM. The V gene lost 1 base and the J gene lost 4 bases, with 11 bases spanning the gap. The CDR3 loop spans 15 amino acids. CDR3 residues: CASSLYGTKYNEQFF. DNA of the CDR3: TGTGCCAGCAGTTTATATGGGACAAAATACAATGAGCAGTTCTTC.

CDR3 sequence: CASSQEMTVANYGYTF. The CDR3 bases are TGTGCCAGCAGCCAAGAGATGACAGTAGCTAACTATGGCTACACCTTC. The rearrangement uses TRBV4-2 and TRBJ1-2; weak D call: TRBD1 (5 bases). The V end lost 0 bases, the J end lost 0 bases, and 11 bases lay between the germline ends. Germline loops: CDR1 LGHNA, CDR2 YNFKEQ. The CDR3 runs 16 residues.

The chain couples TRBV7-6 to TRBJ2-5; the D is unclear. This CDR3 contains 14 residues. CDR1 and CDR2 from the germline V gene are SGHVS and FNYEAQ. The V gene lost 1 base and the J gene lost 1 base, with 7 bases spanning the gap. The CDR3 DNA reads TGTGCCAGCAGCTTAGAGGCAGGCCAAGAGACCCAGTACTTC. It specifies CASSLEAGQETQYF.

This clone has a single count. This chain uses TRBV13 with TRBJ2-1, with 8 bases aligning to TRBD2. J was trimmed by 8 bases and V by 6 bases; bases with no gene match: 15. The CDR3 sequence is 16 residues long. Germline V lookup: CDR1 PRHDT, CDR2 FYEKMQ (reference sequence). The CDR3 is CASRSPGTAGGHEQFF. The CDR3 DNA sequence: TGTGCCAGCAGGAGCCCCGGGACCGCGGGAGGTCATGAGCAGTTCTTC.

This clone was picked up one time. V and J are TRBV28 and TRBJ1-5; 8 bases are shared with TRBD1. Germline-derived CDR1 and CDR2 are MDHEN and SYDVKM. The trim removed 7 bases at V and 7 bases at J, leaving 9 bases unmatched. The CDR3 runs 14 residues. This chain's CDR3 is CASTLDRAWQPQHF. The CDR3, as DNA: TGTGCCAGCACTCTGGACAGGGCTTGGCAGCCCCAGCATTTT.

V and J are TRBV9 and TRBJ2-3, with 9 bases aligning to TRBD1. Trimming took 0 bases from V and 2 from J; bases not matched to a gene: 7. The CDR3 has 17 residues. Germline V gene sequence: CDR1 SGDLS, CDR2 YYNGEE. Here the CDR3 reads CASSVGAQGANTDTQYF. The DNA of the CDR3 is TGTGCCAGCAGCGTAGGGGCACAGGGGGCTAACACAGATACGCAGTATTTT.

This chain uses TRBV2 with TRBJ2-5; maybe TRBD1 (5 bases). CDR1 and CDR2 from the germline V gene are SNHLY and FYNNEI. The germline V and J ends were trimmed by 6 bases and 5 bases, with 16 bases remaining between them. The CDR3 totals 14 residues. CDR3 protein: CASSLGVVGETQYF. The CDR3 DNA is TGTGCCAGCAGCTTAGGGGTAGTAGGGGAGACCCAGTACTTC.